The 11 T cell receptor beta chains in this list originate from one sample, sequenced in a study of cytomegalovirus exposure and HLA in healthy donors. The PCR had 60 Vbeta and 13 Jbeta primers. Assay: immunoSEQ multiplex PCR; the TCRdb copy retains only in-frame clones and omits some. The table records about 97,000 clones, about three quarters of them present only once. The sequencing sample was made of PBMCs. These receptor sequences come from a man in his forties in good health and CMV-seronegative.

This clone was picked up one time. The chain has TRBV10-3 and TRBJ2-7, with D maybe TRBD2 (5 bases). This CDR3 is 14 amino acids long. Trimming shortened V by 7 bases and J by 6 bases, and 19 bases separated the two germline ends. Per the germline V gene, CDR1 is ENHRY and CDR2 is SYGVKD. The DNA for the CDR3 is TGTGCCATCAAGGGTGGAGAGGGCTCCAGCGAGCAGTACTTC. This codes for CAIKGGEGSSEQYF.

The rearrangement joins TRBV9 to TRBJ2-2; 10 nucleotides line up with TRBD1. In germline, CDR1 is SGDLS, CDR2 YYNGEE. J was trimmed by 5 bases and V by 3 bases; bases with no gene match: 7. CDR3 length: 16 amino acids. This CDR3 reads CASSATGGAGTGELFF. In nucleotides, the CDR3 is TGTGCCAGCAGCGCGACAGGGGGCGCCGGTACCGGGGAGCTGTTTTTT.

The chain links TRBV28 to TRBJ1-6; 7 nucleotides align to TRBD1. Germline V gene sequence: CDR1 MDHEN, CDR2 SYDVKM. The CDR3 is 14 residues long. V dropped 5 bases and J dropped 8; count of bases not matched to a gene: 6. Here the CDR3 reads CASSGDSRYSPLHF. For the CDR3, the DNA is TGTGCCAGCAGTGGGGACAGCCGTTATTCACCCCTCCACTTT.

This clone was seen a handful of times. The rearrangement joins TRBV2 to TRBJ1-5; 7 bases agree with TRBD1. Looked up from germline, CDR1 is SNHLY and CDR2 is FYNNEI. This CDR3 spans 13 amino acids. The V and J ends lost 9 bases and 0 bases, in that order; junction bases with no gene match: 2. The CDR3 loop reads CASQGDSNQPQHF. CDR3 coding DNA: TGTGCCAGTCAGGGGGATAGCAATCAGCCCCAGCATTTT.

This chain joins TRBV7-2 and TRBJ1-1; D gene unclear. Germline CDR1 and CDR2: SGHTA and FQGNSA. The CDR3 loop spans 13 amino acids. V shed 4 bases and J shed 4 bases, with 10 bases lying between them. CDR3 nucleotide sequence: TGTGCCAGCAGCTCGGGGATGAGCACTGAAGCTTTCTTT. Translating it yields CASSSGMSTEAFF.

This CDR3 is CASSLATSDNEQFF. In nucleotides, the CDR3 is TGCGCCAGCAGCTTGGCGACTAGCGACAATGAGCAGTTCTTC. The rearrangement joins TRBV5-1 to TRBJ2-1, with 8 bases matching TRBD2. This CDR3 has 14 residues. Germline CDR1 and CDR2: SGHRS and YFSETQ. V was pared by 0 bases and J by 5 bases, with 1 base of the junction left unmatched.

The chain has TRBV5-4 and TRBJ2-7; 8 bases line up with TRBD1. Per germline, CDR1 SGHNT and CDR2 YYREEE (reference sequence). The V and J ends lost 4 bases and 4 bases, in that order; junction bases with no gene match: 7. CDR3 length: 14 amino acids. DNA of the CDR3: TGTGCCAGCAGCCCCGGAGACAGGGGATACGAGCAGTACTTC. This translates into CASSPGDRGYEQYF. Full variable domain (remainder filled in from reference TRBV5-4 and TRBJ2-7): ETGVTQSPTHLIKTRGQQVTLRCSSQSGHNTVSWYQQALGQGPQFIFQYYREEENGRGNFPPRFSGLQFPNYSSELNVNALELDDSALYLCASSPGDRGYEQYFGPGTRLTVT.

This sequence joins TRBV6-5 and TRBJ2-5; TRBD1 is a possible D gene (5 bases). This CDR3 is built from 14 residues. CDR1 and CDR2 (germline): MNHEY, SVGAGI. Trimming took 5 bases from V and 2 from J, leaving 12 bases between them. Written as DNA, the CDR3 is TGTGCCAGCAGTCCCCAGGGTGTTCAAGAGACCCAGTACTTC. It is translated as CASSPQGVQETQYF.

About this clone itself: Other DNA sequences in this specimen translate into the identical CDR3. The V gene is TRBV27, the J gene TRBJ2-2; 7 nucleotides agree with TRBD1. Losses at the gene ends were 3 bases for V and 5 bases for J; bases not matched to a gene: 3. The CDR3 covers 14 residues. Germline V gives CDR1 MNHEY, CDR2 SMNVEV (reference sequence). CDR3 sequence reads: CASSFYRGTGELFF. CDR3 nucleotides: TGTGCCAGCAGTTTTTACAGGGGAACCGGGGAGCTGTTTTTT.

V and J are TRBV5-6 and TRBJ1-4, with 8 bases matching TRBD1. The V gene end was trimmed by 4 bases and the J gene end by 3 bases; junction bases not matched to a gene: 11. The CDR3 spans 17 residues. The germline V gene encodes CDR1 SGHDT and CDR2 YYEEEE. CDR3 loop: CASSDRDRLRSNEKLFF. In DNA form, the CDR3 reads TGTGCCAGCAGCGACAGGGACAGGCTGAGATCTAATGAAAAACTGTTTTTT.

The chain has TRBV5-1 and TRBJ2-5; the D is unclear. The CDR3 sequence is 13 residues long. V lost 4 bases, J lost 0 bases, and 7 bases lay in between. Germline V CDR1 and CDR2: SGHRS, YFSETQ. Written as DNA, the CDR3 is TGCGCCAGCAGCGATCGGGACCAAGAGACCCAGTACTTC. It yields the protein CASSDRDQETQYF.